This entry concerns a single T cell receptor (beta chain). RNA extraction was followed by reverse transcription into cDNA, which acted as the sequencing template. TCRdb keeps only in-frame clones here, not all; method: immunoSEQ multiplex PCR. The sample has about 12,000 clones, roughly three fifths seen once. The data were obtained in a study of CD8+ T cells in alopecia areata. Peripheral blood and lesional scalp punch biopsies were taken from alopecia areata patients. The sequence was obtained from a human donor with alopecia areata. Source material: skin.

This CDR3 is CASGLDRNEQYF. CDR3 sequence (DNA): TGTGCTAGTGGTTTGGACAGGAACGAGCAGTACTTC. The chain carries TRBV12-5 and TRBJ2-7; D might be TRBD1 (5 bases). The germline V and J ends were trimmed by 1 base and 5 bases, with 6 bases remaining between them. Looked up from germline, CDR1 is LGHNT and CDR2 is FRNRAP. This CDR3 spans 12 amino acids. Full variable domain (rest looked up from reference TRBV12-5 and TRBJ2-7): DARVTQTPRHKVTEMGQEVTMRCQPILGHNTVFWYRQTMMQGLELLAYFRNRAPLDDSGMPKDRFSAEMPDATLATLKIQPSEPRDSAVYFCASGLDRNEQYFGPGTRLTVT.